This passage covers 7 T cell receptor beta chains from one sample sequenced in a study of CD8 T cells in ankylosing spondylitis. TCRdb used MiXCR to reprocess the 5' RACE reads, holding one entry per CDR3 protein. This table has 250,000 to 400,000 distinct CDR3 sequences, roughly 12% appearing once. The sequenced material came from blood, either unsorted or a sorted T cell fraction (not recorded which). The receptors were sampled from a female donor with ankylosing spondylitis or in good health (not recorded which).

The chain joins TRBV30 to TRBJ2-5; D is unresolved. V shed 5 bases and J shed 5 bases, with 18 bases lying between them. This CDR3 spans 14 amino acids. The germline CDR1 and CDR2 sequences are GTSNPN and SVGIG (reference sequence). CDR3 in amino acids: CAWAAAWGGETQYF. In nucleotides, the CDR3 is TGTGCCTGGGCTGCGGCGTGGGGTGGTGAGACCCAGTACTTC.

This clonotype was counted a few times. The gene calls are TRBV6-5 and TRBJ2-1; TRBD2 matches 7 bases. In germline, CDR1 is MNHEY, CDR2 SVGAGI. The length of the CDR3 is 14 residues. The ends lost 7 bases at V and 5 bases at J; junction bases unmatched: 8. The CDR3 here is CASMVTAGNNEQFF. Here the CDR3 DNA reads TGTGCCAGCATGGTTACAGCGGGGAACAATGAGCAGTTCTTC.

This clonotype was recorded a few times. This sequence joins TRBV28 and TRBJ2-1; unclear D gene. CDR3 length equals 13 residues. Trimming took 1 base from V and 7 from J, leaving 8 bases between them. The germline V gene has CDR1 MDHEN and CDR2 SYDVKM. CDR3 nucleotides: TGTGCCAGCAGTTTATCAGTTGGAAATGAGCAGTTCTTC. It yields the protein CASSLSVGNEQFF.

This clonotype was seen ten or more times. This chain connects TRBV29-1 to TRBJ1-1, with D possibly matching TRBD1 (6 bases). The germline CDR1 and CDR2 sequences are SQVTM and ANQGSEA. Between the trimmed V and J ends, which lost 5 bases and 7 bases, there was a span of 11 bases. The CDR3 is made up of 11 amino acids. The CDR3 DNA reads TGCAGCGTTTCGACAGGCTTTGAAGCTTTCTTT. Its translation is CSVSTGFEAFF.

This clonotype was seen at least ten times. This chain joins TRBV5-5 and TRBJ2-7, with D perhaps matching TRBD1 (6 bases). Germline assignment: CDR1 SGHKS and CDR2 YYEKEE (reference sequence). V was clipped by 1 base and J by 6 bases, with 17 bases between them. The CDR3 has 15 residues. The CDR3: CASSLLQGGPVEQYF. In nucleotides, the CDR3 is TGTGCCAGCAGCTTGTTACAGGGTGGCCCCGTCGAGCAGTACTTC.

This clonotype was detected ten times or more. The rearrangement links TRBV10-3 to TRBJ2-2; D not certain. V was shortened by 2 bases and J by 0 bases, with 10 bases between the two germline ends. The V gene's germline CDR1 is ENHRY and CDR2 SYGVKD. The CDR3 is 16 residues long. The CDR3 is CAISEQMISNTGELFF. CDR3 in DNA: TGTGCCATCAGTGAGCAGATGATATCGAACACCGGGGAGCTGTTTTTT.

The CDR3 DNA follows: TGTGCCAGCAGCTTCTACGGTACACGACCGCCCTACGAGCAGTACTTC. It is translated as CASSFYGTRPPYEQYF. This chain links TRBV5-5 with TRBJ2-7; D call uncertain. CDR3 length equals 16 residues. V lost 2 bases and J lost 2, with 17 bases in between. The germline V gene encodes CDR1 SGHKS and CDR2 YYEKEE (reference sequence).